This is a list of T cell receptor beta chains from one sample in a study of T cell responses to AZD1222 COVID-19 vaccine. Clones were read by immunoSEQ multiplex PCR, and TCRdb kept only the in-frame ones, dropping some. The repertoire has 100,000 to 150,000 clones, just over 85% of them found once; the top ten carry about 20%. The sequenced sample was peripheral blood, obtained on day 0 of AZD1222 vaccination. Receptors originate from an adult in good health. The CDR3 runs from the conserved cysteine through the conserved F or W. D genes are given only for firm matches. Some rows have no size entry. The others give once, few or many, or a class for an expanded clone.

CASSLINSGTGGPDTQYF TGTGCCAGCAGTCTCATCAATAGCGGGACAGGGGGCCCAGATACGCAGTATTTT TRBJ2-3 TRBD1 TRBV27 .
CASSQLEGRGNGGYTF TGCGCCAGCAGCCAACTGGAGGGCAGGGGAAACGGTGGCTACACCTTC TRBJ1-2 . TRBV4-3 once
CASSQGTITAIYSNQPQHF TGTGCCAGCAGCCAAGGGACAATTACGGCAATCTATAGCAATCAGCCCCAGCATTTT TRBJ1-5 . TRBV3-1/TRBV3-2 .
CASSSGVSYNEQFF TGTGCCAGTAGCTCAGGGGTCTCCTACAATGAGCAGTTCTTC TRBJ2-1 . TRBV19 .
CASSLGDRPYEQYF TGTGCCAGCAGCTTAGGGGACAGACCCTACGAGCAGTACTTC TRBJ2-7 TRBD1 TRBV11-2 .
CAWSVSGGPYEQYF TGTGCCTGGAGTGTATCGGGGGGGCCCTACGAGCAGTACTTC TRBJ2-7 TRBD2 TRBV30 once
CASVRDTNTEAFF TGTGCCAGCGTACGGGACACGAACACTGAAGCTTTCTTT TRBJ1-1 . TRBV2 .
CASSLAQGDQPQHF TGTGCCAGCAGCTTAGCACAGGGGGATCAGCCCCAGCATTTT TRBJ1-5 TRBD1 TRBV7-9 .
CASSAGTGGDTLHF TGCGCCAGCAGCGCCGGGACAGGGGGAGATACCCTCCACTTT TRBJ1-6 TRBD1 TRBV5-1 .
CASSYGAIYMNTEAFF TGTGCCAGCAGTTATGGGGCCATTTACATGAACACTGAAGCTTTCTTT TRBJ1-1 . TRBV6-2/TRBV6-3 .
CASSQLLAVPYEQYF TGTGCCAGCAGCCAACTACTAGCGGTACCCTACGAGCAGTACTTC TRBJ2-7 TRBD2 TRBV3-1/TRBV3-2 once
CASNRDSNSGNTIYF TGTGCCAGTAACCGGGACAGCAACTCTGGAAACACCATATATTTT TRBJ1-3 TRBD1 TRBV19 .
CASRLAHGQGAPGAFF TGTGCAAGTCGCTTAGCGCATGGGCAGGGGGCACCAGGGGCTTTCTTT TRBJ1-1 . TRBV12-2 .
CASSLDPSGKTNTGELFF TGTGCCAGCAGCTTAGATCCGTCGGGAAAAACGAACACCGGGGAGCTGTTTTTT TRBJ2-2 . TRBV11-2 .
CSAGAGDQPQHF TGCAGTGCTGGTGCCGGCGATCAGCCCCAGCATTTT TRBJ1-5 . TRBV20-1 .
CASSLVYNSPLHF TGTGCCAGCAGCTTAGTGTATAATTCACCCCTCCACTTT TRBJ1-6 . TRBV7-2 .
CASSFGTLNYGYTF TGTGCCAGCAGCTTCGGGACACTGAACTATGGCTACACCTTC TRBJ1-2 . TRBV7-9 .
CASSGSGADQPQHF TGTGCCAGCTCAGGGAGCGGGGCCGACCAGCCCCAGCATTTT TRBJ1-5 . TRBV19 .
CASTPGTSRTDTQYF TGTGCCAGCACCCCAGGGACTAGCCGCACAGATACGCAGTATTTT TRBJ2-3 TRBD2 TRBV11-2 .
CASSNATSGGPSKQETQYF TGTGCCAGCAGCAACGCGACTAGCGGGGGGCCGAGCAAACAAGAGACCCAGTACTTC TRBJ2-5 . TRBV21-1 .
CASSSSTLKPQHF TGTGCCAGCAGCAGCTCGACGCTTAAGCCCCAGCATTTT TRBJ1-5 . TRBV21-1 .
CASSGDSLEQYF TGTGCCAGCAGCGGCGACAGTCTAGAGCAGTACTTC TRBJ2-7 . TRBV7-9 .
CASSNGFGGLGYEQYF TGTGCCAGCAGCAATGGGTTCGGGGGTCTGGGCTACGAGCAGTACTTC TRBJ2-7 . TRBV9 few
CASSFAQNQPQHF TGTGCCAGCAGTTTTGCGCAAAATCAGCCCCAGCATTTT TRBJ1-5 . TRBV27 .
CASSESGGKAGGYTF TGCGCCAGCAGTGAGTCGGGGGGCAAGGCGGGTGGCTACACCTTC TRBJ1-2 . TRBV10-1 .
CAWSRGTLNSPLHF TGTGCCTGGTCTAGGGGCACCCTTAATTCACCCCTCCACTTT TRBJ1-6 . TRBV30 .
CASSQGGTEQFF TGCGCCAGCAGCCAGGGAGGGACAGAGCAGTTCTTC TRBJ2-1 . TRBV4-3 .
CASSIVESGAEAFF TGTGCCAGTAGTATAGTTGAGTCTGGGGCTGAAGCTTTCTTT TRBJ1-1 . TRBV19 .
CASSIRTGGSRETQYF TGTGCCAGCAGCATCAGGACGGGCGGGTCCAGGGAGACCCAGTACTTC TRBJ2-5 . TRBV7-2 .
CASSSWTVLETQYF TGTGCCAGCAGTTCTTGGACGGTTTTGGAGACCCAGTACTTC TRBJ2-5 . TRBV2 .
CASSAQGAPSYEQYF TGTGCCAGCAGCGCCCAGGGGGCTCCCTCCTACGAGCAGTACTTC TRBJ2-7 TRBD1 TRBV9 .
CASSLRGMNNEQFF TGCGCCAGCAGCTTACGCGGAATGAACAATGAGCAGTTCTTC TRBJ2-1 . TRBV5-1 .
CASSPGQGANSPLHF TGTGCCAGCAGCCCGGGACAGGGCGCGAATTCACCCCTCCACTTT TRBJ1-6 TRBD1 TRBV6-5 .
CASSVVSGGADTQYF TGTGCCAGCAGCGTAGTAAGCGGGGGCGCAGATACGCAGTATTTT TRBJ2-3 TRBD2 TRBV9 .
CAISQQAHSGANVLTF TGTGCCATCTCCCAGCAGGCCCACTCTGGGGCCAACGTCCTGACTTTC TRBJ2-6 . TRBV10-3 .